This TCR beta chain derives from a study of radiation and T cells in renal cell carcinoma (dated by TCRdb to 2018 to 2020). Regarding the complete study: Samples came from a clinical trial, in which primary renal cell carcinomas received 15 Gy stereotactic body radiation therapy followed by nephrectomy 4 weeks later. A total of 50 to 60 samples underwent TCR beta sequencing, made up of some 26 tumors and approximately 27 peripheral blood samples. In the approximately 53 samples combined, about 4 million unique CDR3 nucleotide sequences were found, encoding roughly 2,500,000 unique CDR3 amino acid sequences.

Study-wide findings and limitations: In blood, the top tumor clonotypes increased from baseline to 2 weeks after radiation and then shrank by 4 weeks, which suggests a temporary expansion of tumor-resident clones. Effects of radiation dose or scheduling on the TCR repertoire could not be addressed with the single-armed trial design. Blood repertoire dynamics were not followed beyond 4 weeks after treatment. Because pretreatment tumor biopsies were not available, the study could not determine whether clonotypes were already present within the tumor at baseline.

Worth noting for this clone: Its target antigen remains unknown. No base qualities exist here, and no much larger clone lies one base off it.

Deletion took 2 bases off V and 6 bases off J, with a span of 9 bases between the germline ends. The CDR3 contains 12 residues, cysteine and phenylalanine counted. Left in the record is the CDR3 DNA by itself, 36 bases read in frame from the first base. Taken from the germline V gene (reference sequence), the CDR1 and CDR2 loops are GTSNPN and SVGIG. Following the manufacturer's recommendations, the immunoSEQ kit was used to generate TCR beta libraries from genomic DNA. For library preparation, a first multiplex PCR was performed with proprietary primers, followed by a second PCR in which unique barcodes were added, and bead cleanups were performed after each round. A kit-provided positive control reaction and a negative control reaction were included in every sample batch. The final libraries were assessed on an Agilent 4200 TapeStation D1000 ScreenTape, pooled by volume, and quantified by qPCR. Sequencing was performed on an Illumina NextSeq500 using a MidOutput 150-cycle cartridge, with 156 Read1 cycles, 15 Index1 cycles, and the kit custom primers. The pooled library was loaded at 0.75 to 1 pM, and about 20% PhiX control was spiked in. Per the source publication's procedure: Vendor-processed data were analyzed in R, and a clonotype was defined as all T cells sharing the same CDR3 nucleotide sequence. In the clone abundance analyses, frequencies were normalized to the 10,000 most abundant clones in each sample. Public T cell clones, which averaged fewer than five per sample, were removed prior to analysis. An abundance difference of at least 32-fold between compartments was the criterion for calling clonotypes tumor-enriched or baseline blood-enriched. A beta-binomial differential abundance model was used to identify clonotypes that were expanded or contracted between blood time points. Tumor-blood repertoire similarity was measured with the Baroni-Urbani and Buser coefficient, and group comparisons used two-tailed Wilcoxon tests in R. This immuneACCESS table, as held by TCRdb, lists in-frame sequences with V and J called but not all clones. Of the missing ones, under half trace to an unresolved V gene in checked studies; the others have no known cause. That table supplies the V and J calls and clone size; D and trimming were determined from the DNA. In all, the sample holds some 120,000 clones, and around 81% of those were seen once. 5% to 6.5% of the sample is held by the ten biggest clonotypes.

The time point label here, explained by the study, means: blood 2 weeks post-SBRT. The treatment or condition label here, explained by the study, means: 15 Gy SBRT to primary tumor, nephrectomy 4 weeks later. To track tumor-enriched clonotypes, serial peripheral blood was sampled from radiation-treated patients at baseline and at 2 weeks and 4 weeks after SBRT. Renal cell carcinoma with clear cell pathology was present in all patients. The QIAamp DNA Blood Mini Kit (Qiagen) was used to prepare genomic DNA for TCR sequencing. The analyses included only samples that passed all quality control checks. The sequenced sample was blood, obtained from a patient whose treatment included radiotherapy and nephrectomy. This TCR was recovered from a man aged 45 to 65 with renal cell carcinoma. The chain couples TRBV30 to TRBJ2-3; no D gene is confidently identified. The CDR3 region: CAWSPGRDTQYF. The DNA sequence is given as TGTGCCTGGAGTCCGGGTCGTGATACGCAGTATTTT. Where the CDR3 stops, the reference TRBV30 and TRBJ2-3 genes take over; the full variable domain is SQTIHQWPATLVQPVGSPLSLECTVEGTSNPNLYWYRQAAGRGLQLLFYSVGIGQISSEVPQNLSASRPQDRQFILSSKKLLLSDSGFYLCAWSPGRDTQYFGPGTRLTVL.